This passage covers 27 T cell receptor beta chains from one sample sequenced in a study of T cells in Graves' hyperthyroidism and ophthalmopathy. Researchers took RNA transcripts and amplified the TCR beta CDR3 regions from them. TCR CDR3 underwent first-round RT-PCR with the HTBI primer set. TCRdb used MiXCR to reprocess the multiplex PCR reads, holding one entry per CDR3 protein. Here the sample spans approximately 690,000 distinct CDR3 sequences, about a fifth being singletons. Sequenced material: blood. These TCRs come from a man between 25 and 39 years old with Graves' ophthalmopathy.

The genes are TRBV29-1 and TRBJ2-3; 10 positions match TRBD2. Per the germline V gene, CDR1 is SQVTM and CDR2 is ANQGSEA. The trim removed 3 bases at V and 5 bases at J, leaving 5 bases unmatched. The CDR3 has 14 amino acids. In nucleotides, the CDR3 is TGCAGCGTTGAGAGGACTAGCGGAGGAGATACGCAGTATTTT. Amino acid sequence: CSVERTSGGDTQYF.

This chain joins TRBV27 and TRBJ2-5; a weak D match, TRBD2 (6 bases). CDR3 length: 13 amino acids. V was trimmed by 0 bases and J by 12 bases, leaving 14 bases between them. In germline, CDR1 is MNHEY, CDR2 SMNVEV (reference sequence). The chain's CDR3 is CASSLSSDYRKYF. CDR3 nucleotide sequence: TGTGCCAGCAGTTTATCGTCGGACTATCGGAAGTACTTC.

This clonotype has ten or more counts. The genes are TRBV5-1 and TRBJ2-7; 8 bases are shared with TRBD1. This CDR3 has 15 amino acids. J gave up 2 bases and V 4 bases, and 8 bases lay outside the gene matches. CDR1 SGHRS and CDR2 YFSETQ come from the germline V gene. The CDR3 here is CASSEGTGVTYEQYF. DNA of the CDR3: TGCGCCAGCAGCGAGGGGACAGGCGTCACCTACGAGCAGTACTTC.

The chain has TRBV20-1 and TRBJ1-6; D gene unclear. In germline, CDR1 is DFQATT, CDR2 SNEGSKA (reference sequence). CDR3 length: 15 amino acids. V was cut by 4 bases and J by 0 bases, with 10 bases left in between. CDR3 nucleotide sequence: TGCAGTGCTACCCTAGAAAGCTCCTATAATTCACCCCTCCACTTT. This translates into CSATLESSYNSPLHF.

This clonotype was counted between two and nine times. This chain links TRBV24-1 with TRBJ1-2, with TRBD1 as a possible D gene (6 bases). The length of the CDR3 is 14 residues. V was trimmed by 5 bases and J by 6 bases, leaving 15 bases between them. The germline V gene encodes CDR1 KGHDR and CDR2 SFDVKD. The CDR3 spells CATSGPSYRDGYTF. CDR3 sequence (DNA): TGTGCCACCAGTGGTCCCTCTTACAGGGATGGCTACACCTTC.

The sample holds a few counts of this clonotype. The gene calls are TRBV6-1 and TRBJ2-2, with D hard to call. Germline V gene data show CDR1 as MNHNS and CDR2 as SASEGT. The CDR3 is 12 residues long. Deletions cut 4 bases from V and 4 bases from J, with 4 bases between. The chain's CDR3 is CASSVITGELFF. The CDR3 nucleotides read TGTGCCAGCAGTGTGATCACCGGGGAGCTGTTTTTT.

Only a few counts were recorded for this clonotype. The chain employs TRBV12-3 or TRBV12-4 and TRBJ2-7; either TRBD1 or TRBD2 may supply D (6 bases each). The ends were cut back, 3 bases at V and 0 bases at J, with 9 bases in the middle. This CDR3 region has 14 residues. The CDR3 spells CASSFRGGSYEQYF. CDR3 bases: TGTGCCAGCAGTTTCAGGGGAGGCTCCTACGAGCAGTACTTC.

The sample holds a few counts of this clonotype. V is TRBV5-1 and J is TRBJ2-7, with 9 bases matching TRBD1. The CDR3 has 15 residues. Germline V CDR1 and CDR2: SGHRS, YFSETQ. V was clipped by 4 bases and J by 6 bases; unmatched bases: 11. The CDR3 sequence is CASSGGDRGYLEQYF. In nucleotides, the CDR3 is TGCGCCAGCAGCGGGGGTGACAGGGGGTATCTCGAGCAGTACTTC.

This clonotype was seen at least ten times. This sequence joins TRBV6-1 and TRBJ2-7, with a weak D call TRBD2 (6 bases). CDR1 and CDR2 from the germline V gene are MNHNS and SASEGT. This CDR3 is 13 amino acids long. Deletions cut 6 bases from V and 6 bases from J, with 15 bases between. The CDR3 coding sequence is TGTGCCAGCAGGGCGGGGCGAAACTCCGAGCAGTACTTC. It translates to CASRAGRNSEQYF.

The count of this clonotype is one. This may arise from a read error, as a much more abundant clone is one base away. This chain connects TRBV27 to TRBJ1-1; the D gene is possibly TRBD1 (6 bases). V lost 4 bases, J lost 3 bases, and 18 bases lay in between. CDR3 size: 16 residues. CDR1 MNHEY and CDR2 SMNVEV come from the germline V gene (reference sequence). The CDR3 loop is CASSSKLRGVHTEAFF. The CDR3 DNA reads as TGTGCCAGCAGTTCCAAGCTTAGGGGGGTCCACACTGAAGCTTTCTTT.

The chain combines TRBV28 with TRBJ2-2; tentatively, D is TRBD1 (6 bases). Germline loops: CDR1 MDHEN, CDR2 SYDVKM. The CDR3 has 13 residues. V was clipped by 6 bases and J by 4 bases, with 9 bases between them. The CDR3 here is CASSNRATGELFF. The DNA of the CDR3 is TGTGCCAGCAGCAACAGGGCCACCGGGGAGCTGTTTTTT.

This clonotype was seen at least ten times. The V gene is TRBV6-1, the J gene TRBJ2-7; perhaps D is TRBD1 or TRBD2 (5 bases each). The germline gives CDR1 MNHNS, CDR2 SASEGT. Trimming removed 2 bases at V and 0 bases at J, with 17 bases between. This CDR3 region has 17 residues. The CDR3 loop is CASSEWGLRGSSYEQYF. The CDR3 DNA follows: TGTGCCAGCAGTGAATGGGGCCTGAGAGGGAGCTCCTACGAGCAGTACTTC.

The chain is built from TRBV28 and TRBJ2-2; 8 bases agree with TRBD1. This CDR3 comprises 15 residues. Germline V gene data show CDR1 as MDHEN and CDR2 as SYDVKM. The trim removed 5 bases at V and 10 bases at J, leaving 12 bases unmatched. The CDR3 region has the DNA TGTGCCAGCAGTCTCCCACGACAGGGGCTAGCGGAGCTGTTTTTT. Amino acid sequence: CASSLPRQGLAELFF.

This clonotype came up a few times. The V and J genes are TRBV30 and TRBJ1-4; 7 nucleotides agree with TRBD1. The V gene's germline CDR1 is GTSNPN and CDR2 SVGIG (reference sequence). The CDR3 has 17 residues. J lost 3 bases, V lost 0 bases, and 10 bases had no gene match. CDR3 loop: CAWSVRGGGAANEKLFF. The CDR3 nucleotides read TGTGCCTGGAGTGTACGTGGAGGGGGCGCGGCTAATGAAAAACTGTTTTTT.

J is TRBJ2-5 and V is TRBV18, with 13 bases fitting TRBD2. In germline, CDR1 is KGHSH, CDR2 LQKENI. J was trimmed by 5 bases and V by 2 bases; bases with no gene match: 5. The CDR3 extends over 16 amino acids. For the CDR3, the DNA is TGTGCCAGCTCACCAGGGACTAGCGGGGCCGGGGAGACCCAGTACTTC. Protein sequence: CASSPGTSGAGETQYF.

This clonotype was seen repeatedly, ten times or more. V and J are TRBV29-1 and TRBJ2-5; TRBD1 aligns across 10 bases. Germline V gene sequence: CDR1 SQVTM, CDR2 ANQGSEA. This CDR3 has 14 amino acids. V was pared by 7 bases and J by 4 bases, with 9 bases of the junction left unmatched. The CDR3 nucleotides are TGCAGCGGAAAGCGGACAGGGGGTGGAGAGACCCAGTACTTC. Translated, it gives CSGKRTGGGETQYF.

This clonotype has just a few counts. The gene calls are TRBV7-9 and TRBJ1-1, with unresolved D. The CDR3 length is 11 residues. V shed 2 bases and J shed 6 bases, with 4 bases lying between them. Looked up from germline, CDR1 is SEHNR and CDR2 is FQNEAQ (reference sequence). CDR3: CASSLRPEAFF. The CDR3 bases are TGTGCCAGCAGCTTACGGCCTGAAGCTTTCTTT.

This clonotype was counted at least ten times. The chain's CDR3 is CASSPPSSIKLAGHYEQYF. CDR3 nucleotide sequence: TGTGCCAGCAGCCCTCCGTCCTCCATCAAACTAGCGGGCCACTACGAGCAGTACTTC. The chain joins TRBV12-3 or TRBV12-4 to TRBJ2-7, with TRBD2 matching 9 bases. CDR3 length equals 19 residues. With V trimmed by 6 bases and J by 3 bases, 21 bases remained unmatched.

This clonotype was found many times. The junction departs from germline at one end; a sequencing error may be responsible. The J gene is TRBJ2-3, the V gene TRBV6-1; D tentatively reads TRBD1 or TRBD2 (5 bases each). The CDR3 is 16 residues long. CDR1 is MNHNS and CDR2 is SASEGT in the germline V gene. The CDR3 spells CASRDRDPSSRDTQYF. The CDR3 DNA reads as TGTGCCAGCAGGGACCGGGACCCGTCAAGCAGAGATACGCAGTATTTT.

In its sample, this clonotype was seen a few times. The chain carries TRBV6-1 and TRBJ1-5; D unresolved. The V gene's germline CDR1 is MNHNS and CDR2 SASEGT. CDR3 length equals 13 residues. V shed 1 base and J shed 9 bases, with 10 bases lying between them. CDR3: CASSEVGVGPQHF. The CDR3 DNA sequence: TGTGCCAGCAGTGAAGTGGGAGTAGGGCCCCAGCATTTT.

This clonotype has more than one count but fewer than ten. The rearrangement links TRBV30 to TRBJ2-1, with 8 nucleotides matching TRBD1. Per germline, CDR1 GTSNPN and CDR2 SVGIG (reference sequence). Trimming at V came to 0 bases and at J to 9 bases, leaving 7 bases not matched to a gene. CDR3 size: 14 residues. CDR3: CAWSVLTGGTEQFF. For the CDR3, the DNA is TGTGCCTGGAGTGTACTAACAGGGGGAACTGAGCAGTTCTTC.

For the CDR3, the DNA is TGTGCCAGCTCACGATCCGCCGGGACAGAGAATCAGCCCCAGCATTTT. Protein product: CASSRSAGTENQPQHF. This sequence joins TRBV18 and TRBJ1-5; 7 bases are shared with TRBD1. Germline V gene data show CDR1 as KGHSH and CDR2 as LQKENI. V lost 4 bases, J lost 4 bases, and 10 bases stayed unmatched. This CDR3 is 16 amino acids long. The full variable domain, rest sourced from reference TRBV18 and TRBJ1-5, is NAGVMQNPRHLVRRRGQEARLRCSPMKGHSHVYWYRQLPEEGLKFMVYLQKENIIDESGMPKERFSAEFPKEGPSILRIQQVVRGDSAAYFCASSRSAGTENQPQHFGDGTRLSIL.

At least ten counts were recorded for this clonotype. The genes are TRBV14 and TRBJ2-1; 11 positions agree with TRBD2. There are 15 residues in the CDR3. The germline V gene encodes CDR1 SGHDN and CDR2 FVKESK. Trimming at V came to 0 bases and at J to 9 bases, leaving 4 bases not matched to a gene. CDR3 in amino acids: CASSQDRGLAAEQFF. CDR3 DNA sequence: TGTGCCAGCAGCCAAGATCGGGGACTAGCGGCTGAGCAGTTCTTC.

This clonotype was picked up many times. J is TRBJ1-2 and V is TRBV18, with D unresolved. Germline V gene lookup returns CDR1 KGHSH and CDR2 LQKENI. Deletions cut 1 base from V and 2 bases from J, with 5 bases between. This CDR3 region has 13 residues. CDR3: CASSPQENYGYTF. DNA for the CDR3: TGTGCCAGCTCACCACAGGAGAACTATGGCTACACCTTC.

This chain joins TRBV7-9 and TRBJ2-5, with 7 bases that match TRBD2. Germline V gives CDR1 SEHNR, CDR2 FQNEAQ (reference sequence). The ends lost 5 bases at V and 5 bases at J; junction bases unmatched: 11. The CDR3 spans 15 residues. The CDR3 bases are TGTGCCAGCAGCCGAGTTTTAGCGGGTAGGGAGACCCAGTACTTC. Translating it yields CASSRVLAGRETQYF.

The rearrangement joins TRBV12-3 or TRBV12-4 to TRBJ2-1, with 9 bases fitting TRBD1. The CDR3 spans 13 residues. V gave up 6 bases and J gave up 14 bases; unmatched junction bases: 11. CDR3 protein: CASSVRTGDLEFF. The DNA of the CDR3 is TGTGCCAGCAGCGTTAGGACAGGGGATTTGGAGTTCTTC.

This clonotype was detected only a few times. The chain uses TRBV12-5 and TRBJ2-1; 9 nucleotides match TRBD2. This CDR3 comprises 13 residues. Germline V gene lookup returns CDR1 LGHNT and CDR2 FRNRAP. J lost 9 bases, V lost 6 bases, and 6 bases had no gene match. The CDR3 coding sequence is TGTGCTAGTGGGCCTGAGCGGGGGGTTGAGCAGTTCTTC. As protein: CASGPERGVEQFF.